This paragraph covers one T cell receptor (beta chain) sequence. The antigen remains unidentified. This CDR3 is built from 14 residues. Deletions cut 0 bases from V and 0 bases from J, with 7 bases between. CDR1 is SGHNT and CDR2 is YYREEE in the germline V gene (reference sequence). Sequenced by immunoSEQ multiplex PCR; TCRdb stores in-frame clones only, minus some. The sample shows tens of thousands of clones, approximately 80% of them seen only once. These data come from a study of a mutant IDH1 vaccine in newly diagnosed glioma. The wider study: Vaccination followed radiotherapy alone by 4-6 weeks, or accompanied temozolomide cycles. Those enrolled had earlier been treated with radiotherapy, temozolomide, or both, mostly both. Notes on the study in general: Pseudoprogression apparently lacked any relation to changes in top peripheral T cell clonotypes.

Time point denoted: week 23, last vaccination. The investigators gave 300 ug of mutant IDH1 20-mer peptide in each vaccine dose, together with topical imiquimod. In every donor, the tumor was a new WHO grade 3 or 4 IDH1-mutant, ATRX-lost astrocytoma. The sequenced sample was PBMCs, obtained from a glioma patient whose treatment included an IDH1 peptide vaccine. V and J are TRBV5-4 and TRBJ2-7; no clear D. This sequence originates from a man younger than 35 with glioma. The CDR3 DNA reads as TGTGCCAGCAGCTTGGCCAAGGGCTCCTACGAGCAGTACTTC. This gives the protein CASSLAKGSYEQYF.